This entry features one TCR beta chain sequence. This sample stems from a study of technical replicates of blood from a few donors. Assay: immunoSEQ multiplex PCR; the TCRdb copy retains only in-frame clones and omits some. The table lists roughly 100,000 clones, almost 97% of them singletons. V lost 0 bases and J lost 0, with 7 bases in between. The germline gives CDR1 SGHRS, CDR2 YFSETQ. The CDR3 sequence is 16 residues long. This receptor was identified in a human donor in good health. The rearrangement uses TRBV5-1 and TRBJ2-6; no reliable D call. Sample: T cells isolated from PBMCs. The CDR3 DNA reads as TGCGCCAGCAGCTTGGATGGCCTCTCTGGGGCCAACGTCCTGACTTTC. Protein product: CASSLDGLSGANVLTF.